This TCR beta chain stems from a study of blood T cell repertoires in COVID-19. Study-wide background: Both acute and convalescent COVID-19 samples were obtained from the United States, Italy and Spain. Sample material is recorded as cDNA or gDNA derived from T cells, B-cell-depleted T cells, or PBMCs.

V lost 3 bases to trimming and J lost 11 bases; unmatched junction nucleotides: 9. Germline V gives CDR1 ENHRY, CDR2 SYGVKD. The CDR3 loop spans 13 amino acids. The table came from immunoSEQ multiplex PCR; TCRdb's copy has only in-frame clones and leaves some out. The sample carries a few hundred thousand clones, around 89% recorded once. Participants were aged roughly 18 to 100 years from 20 to 30 US areas. Clinical histories supplied by participants themselves formed the basis of cohort assignment. The chain carries TRBV10-3 and TRBJ1-1; 7 bases line up with TRBD1. The material sequenced was PBMCs or T cells enriched from blood (not recorded which). The TCR originated in a woman in her 30s who had recovered from COVID-19. CDR3 bases: TGTGCCATCAGTGATCCGGACAGGCCGCAGGCTTTCTTT. Its protein product is CAISDPDRPQAFF.